The clone carrying this T cell receptor (beta chain) was found many times. The data originate from a study of early T cells in non-severe SARS-CoV-2 infection. Study information: Sequencing input comprised bulk RNA from unsorted whole blood; chain pairing was not available.

The library protocol tagged individual cDNA molecules with unique molecular identifiers. TCRdb reanalysed the 5' RACE reads using MiXCR and keeps one entry per CDR3 protein. The repertoire includes just under 45,000 distinct CDR3 sequences, approximately 10% of them detected once, and about 9.9% sits in the top ten. V lost 5 bases and J lost 2, with 13 bases in between. The germline V gene has CDR1 LNHDA and CDR2 SQIVND (reference sequence). The CDR3 is 15 residues long. The TCR comes from an adult who was a healthcare worker with PCR-confirmed SARS-CoV-2 infection or an uninfected control (not recorded which). The sequencing input was whole blood. The chain is built from TRBV19 and TRBJ1-5; maybe TRBD1 (5 bases). The CDR3 region has the DNA TGTGCCAGTAGTCACCCCGGGGACGGCAATCAGCCCCAGCATTTT. Encoded protein: CASSHPGDGNQPQHF.